This T cell receptor beta chain is from a study of blood T cell repertoires in COVID-19. Study at large: COVID-19 samples collected from the United States, Italy and Spain covered acute and convalescent phases. Sources were T cells, B-cell-depleted T cells, or PBMCs; the material itself was cDNA or gDNA.

The CDR3 extends over 13 amino acids. The germline V and J ends were trimmed by 2 bases and 7 bases, with 9 bases remaining between them. Germline V gene sequence: CDR1 SGHTA, CDR2 FQGTGA. Authors' data handling: For nucleated cells, counts were estimated from reference gene primer amplification. Profiling relied on immunoSEQ multiplex PCR, and the TCRdb table lists in-frame clones only, not all of them. Clone size and V and J calls were adopted from that table, with D and trimming inferred from the DNA. The sample contains about 150,000 clones, 87% of which appear only once. The sequencing sample was made of peripheral blood. The gene calls are TRBV7-3 and TRBJ2-1, with D possibly TRBD2 on 5 matching bases. The receptor was derived from a man older than 75 with acute or convalescent COVID-19. The CDR3 is CASSLGSTNEQFF. The DNA of the CDR3 is TGTGCCAGCAGCTTAGGGAGTACAAATGAGCAGTTCTTC. The full variable domain, in which reference TRBV7-3 and TRBJ2-1 provide the parts outside the CDR3, is GAGVSQTPSNKVTEKGKYVELRCDPISGHTALYWYRQSLGQGPEFLIYFQGTGAADDSGLPNDRFFAVRPEGSVSTLKIQRTERGDSAVYLCASSLGSTNEQFFGPGTRLTVL.